The source of this T cell receptor beta chain is a study of blood T cell repertoires in COVID-19 (TCRdb year 2020). In terms of the full investigation: Samples covering the acute and convalescent phases of COVID-19 were provided by collaborators in the United States, Italy and Spain. The material from the prospective study consisted of cDNA or gDNA derived from T cells, B-cell-depleted T cells, or PBMCs. The dataset comprised deeply sampled blood TCRbeta repertoires from subjects exposed to, actively infected with, or recovered from COVID-19. The repertoires were released in a freely available public database meant as a resource for research on the immune response to SARS-CoV-2. Samples were obtained from the ongoing ImmuneRACE study (first 160 participants) and from over a thousand subjects provided by 6 global collaborators. A de-identified subject ID, COVID-19 status, age in years and sex were almost always included in the sample metadata. Where available, HLA class I and class II types were taken from metadata supplied by the sample provider and were not determined by assay-based typing.

The collaborating institutions used their own protocols to collect whole blood in K2EDTA tubes. For TCRbeta analysis, collaborators shipped samples as frozen whole blood, isolated PBMCs, or DNA extracted from either of those sample types. The paper as a whole reports these results and caveats: The quantity of clinical and demographic metadata differed by source and by participant and was supplied without curation.

Concerning this clone: It lacks a known antigen. It has no much larger one-base neighbor in the sample; base qualities were not kept.

The immunoSEQ Assay, a bias-controlled multiplex PCR, was used to amplify TCRbeta CDR3 regions from genomic DNA. On the authors' methods: The number of nucleated cells in each sample was estimated by amplification of reference gene primers within the assay. To quantify the absolute abundance of each unique TCRbeta CDR3 rearrangement, sequence reads were collapsed and filtered. For each sample, productive Simpson clonality was calculated as the square root of Simpson's diversity index across productive rearrangements. The immuneACCESS repertoire file appears here via TCRdb, limited to in-frame rearrangements. These files lack a portion of the clones; in checked studies, under half of the deficit traces to unresolved V genes, and the cause of the others is not known. V and J calls and clone size are copied from that table; D and trimming were computed from the DNA. The table for this sample lists 400,000 to 550,000 clones; 75% to 90% of them were counted only once. The ten largest account for about 4.5% of the sample.

The germline V and J ends show losses of 6 bases and 6 bases respectively, and no gene match explains 11 bases of the junction. In the germline V gene (reference sequence), CDR1 corresponds to MNHNY and CDR2 to SVGAGI. Spanning cysteine to phenylalanine, the CDR3 consists of 14 amino acids. Of all the DNA, just the CDR3 is kept, 42 bases in frame from base 1. The receptor was derived from a woman aged 25 to 45 with acute or convalescent COVID-19. This receptor chain uses TRBV6-6 and TRBJ2-7; TRBD1 lines up with 7 middle nucleotides. Sequenced sample: peripheral blood. The sequenced DNA is TGTGCCAGCAGCTCCCGGACAGGAGGCTTCGAGCAGTACTTC. Translated, it gives CASSSRTGGFEQYF.